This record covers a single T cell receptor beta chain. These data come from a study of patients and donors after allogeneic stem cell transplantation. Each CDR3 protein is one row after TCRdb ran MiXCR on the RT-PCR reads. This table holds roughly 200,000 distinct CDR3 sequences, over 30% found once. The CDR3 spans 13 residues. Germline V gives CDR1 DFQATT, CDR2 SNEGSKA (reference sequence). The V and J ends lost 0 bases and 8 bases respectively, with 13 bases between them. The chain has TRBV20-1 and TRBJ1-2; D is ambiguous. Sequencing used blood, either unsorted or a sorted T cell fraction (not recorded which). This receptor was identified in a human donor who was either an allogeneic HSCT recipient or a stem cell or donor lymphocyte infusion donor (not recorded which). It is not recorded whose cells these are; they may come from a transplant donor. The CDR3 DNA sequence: TGCAGTGCTAGAGAAGGTGTCAGAAGAGGCTACACCTTC. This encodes CSAREGVRRGYTF.